The 30 T cell receptor beta chains listed next were all sequenced from one sample in a study of T cell clonality in common variable immunodeficiency. Findings of the study overall: Reportedly, TCR beta sequences from common variable immunodeficiency showed fewer deletions and N-nucleotide insertions.

Measured with immunoSEQ multiplex PCR; TCRdb has only the in-frame clones, and not every one. This sample has about 19,000 clones, each found more than once. These TCRs' antigens remain unknown. Material: peripheral blood mononuclear cells. These TCRs come from a human donor with common variable immunodeficiency.

This clone showed up just a few times. The sequenced fragment ends 3 residues before the CDR3 boundary, so the rest is inferred from the germline J gene. This chain joins TRBV6-2 or TRBV6-3 and TRBJ2-5, with D tentatively TRBD1 (5 bases). V dropped 6 bases and J dropped 2 bases, with 13 bases sitting between them. The CDR3 is 14 residues long. CDR1 is MNHEY, CDR2 SVGEGT, per germline. The CDR3 here is CASRGWTLQETQYF. The sequenced CDR3 bases are TGTGCCAGCAGAGGCTGGACACTACAAGAGACC.

This clone has a handful of counts. The DNA ends 3 residues before the CDR3 does, and the rest of the CDR3 is filled in from the germline J gene. The chain links TRBV7-9 to TRBJ2-1; TRBD2 aligns across 7 bases. CDR1 is SEHNR and CDR2 is FQNEAQ in the germline V gene (reference sequence). The V segment lost 1 base and the J segment 8 bases; nucleotides outside the gene matches: 2. The CDR3 contains 13 residues. CDR3 bases read: TGTGCCAGCAGCTTAGGGACTAGATATGAG. This sequence encodes CASSLGTRYE. The full-length CDR3 reads as CASSLGTRYEQFF.

This clone occurred a few times. The read ends 3 residues early relative to the CDR3; the germline J gene fills the gap. J is TRBJ1-5 and V is TRBV7-9, with 7 bases fitting TRBD1. V lost 5 bases and J lost 7; bases outside the gene matches: 5. The CDR3 is 13 residues long. CDR1 and CDR2 from the germline V gene are SEHNR and FQNEAQ (reference sequence). The chain's CDR3 is CASSLTGEQPQHF. The CDR3 DNA, read in part, is TGTGCCAGCAGCCTAACAGGGGAACAGCCC. The variable domain in full, completed from reference TRBV7-9 and TRBJ1-5, reads DTGVSQNPRHKITKRGQNVTFRCDPISEHNRLYWYRQTLGQGPEFLTYFQNEAQLEKSRLLSDRFSAERPKGSFSTLEIQRTEQGDSAMYLCASSLTGEQPQHFGDGTRLSIL.

This clone showed up just a few times. The read terminates 3 residues before the CDR3 end, so the remaining end is supplied by the germline J gene. The chain couples TRBV30 to TRBJ2-7; 10 positions match TRBD1. Looked up from germline, CDR1 is GTSNPN and CDR2 is SVGIG (reference sequence). The length of the CDR3 is 15 residues. V lost 1 base to trimming and J lost 4 bases; unmatched junction nucleotides: 7. The DNA read from the CDR3 is TGTGCCTGGAGTGCCCGGGACAGGGGTTTGTACGAG. Translating it yields CAWSARDRGLYE. In full, the CDR3 reads CAWSARDRGLYEQYF.

As concerns this clone: Read sequence stops 3 residues before the CDR3 end, and the germline J gene provides the missing end. This chain connects TRBV7-9 to TRBJ2-7, with D possibly being TRBD2 (6 bases). Germline V gene lookup returns CDR1 SEHNR and CDR2 FQNEAQ (reference sequence). V dropped 5 bases and J dropped 3 bases, with 11 bases sitting between them. This CDR3 spans 13 amino acids. The CDR3 reads CASSLQGLYEQYF. The sequenced part of the CDR3 DNA is TGTGCCAGCAGCCTCCAGGGACTCTACGAG.

Regarding this clone: The sequence runs out 3 residues before the end of the CDR3; the remainder is reconstructed from the germline J gene. The gene calls are TRBV5-5 and TRBJ2-5; D is undetermined. This CDR3 spans 15 amino acids. With 4 bases removed from V and 0 bases from J, the gap between germline ends came to 13 bases. Germline V gene lookup returns CDR1 SGHKS and CDR2 YYEKEE (reference sequence). The CDR3 sequence: CASSQTPTHQETQYF. CDR3 DNA, as far as it was read: TGTGCCAGCAGCCAGACCCCGACACACCAAGAGACC.

Of note for this clone: Read sequence stops 3 residues before the CDR3 end, and the germline J gene provides the missing end. The chain couples TRBV7-9 to TRBJ2-1; maybe TRBD2 (7 bases). Germline V CDR1 and CDR2: SEHNR, FQNEAQ (reference sequence). The CDR3 contains 15 residues. The V and J ends lost 0 bases and 7 bases respectively, with 13 bases between them. CDR3 DNA, as far as it was read: TGTGCCAGCAGCTTAGCGGGCGGGGGCCTTAATGAG. This translates into CASSLAGGGLNE. The whole CDR3 reads CASSLAGGGLNEQFF.

This clone was detected ten times or more. The read ends 3 residues early relative to the CDR3; the germline J gene fills the gap. V and J are TRBV29-1 and TRBJ2-2; D is ambiguous. With 7 bases removed from V and 6 bases from J, the gap between germline ends came to 12 bases. Looked up from germline, CDR1 is SQVTM and CDR2 is ANQGSEA. CDR3 length equals 12 residues. The CDR3 bases that were read are TGCAGCGCACAGAATCAGCCCGGGGAG. This gives the protein CSAQNQPGE. From start to end, the CDR3 is CSAQNQPGELFF.

Concerning this clone: The read falls 3 residues short of the CDR3 end, and the missing part is taken from the germline J gene. The chain couples TRBV20-1 to TRBJ2-7; TRBD2 agrees at 8 bases. The junction had 6 bases not matched to a gene; V was cut back by 5 bases and J by 3 bases. Germline CDR1 is DFQATT and CDR2 is SNEGSKA (reference sequence). The CDR3 is made up of 13 amino acids. The sequenced CDR3 bases are TGCAGTGCTGGGGCAACTAGCGGCTACGAG. Translation gives CSAGATSGYE. The CDR3 as a whole reads CSAGATSGYEQYF.

This clone was seen more than once but under ten times. The missing CDR3 end, 3 residues past where the read stops, is filled in from the germline J gene. J is TRBJ2-2 and V is TRBV18; a possible D gene is TRBD1 (5 bases). Germline V lookup: CDR1 KGHSH, CDR2 LQKENI. The CDR3 sequence is 16 residues long. Trimming left V 4 bases short and J 0 bases short, with 12 bases between. CDR3 loop: CASSQTPTANTGELFF. Partial CDR3 DNA: TGTGCCAGCTCACAAACCCCGACAGCGAACACCGGGGAG.

Concerning this clone itself: The read terminates 3 residues ahead of where the CDR3 ends, so the germline J gene completes it. The chain links TRBV7-2 to TRBJ2-7; D not certain. The CDR3 is made up of 14 amino acids. CDR1 is SGHTA and CDR2 is FQGNSA in the germline V gene. Trimming took off 1 base at V and 3 bases at J, with 10 bases between the two ends. The part of the CDR3 DNA that was read is TGTGCCAGCAGCTTAGTTCTGGCCCGCTACGAG. This codes for CASSLVLARYE. From start to end, the CDR3 is CASSLVLARYEQYF.

This clone was picked up a small number of times. The read terminates 3 residues before the CDR3 end, so the remaining end is supplied by the germline J gene. V usage is TRBV30 and J usage is TRBJ2-3; D possibly corresponds to TRBD2 (5 bases). V was shortened by 2 bases and J by 1 base, with 19 bases between the two germline ends. The CDR3 is 17 residues long. Germline V gene sequence: CDR1 GTSNPN, CDR2 SVGIG (reference sequence). The sequenced CDR3 bases are TGTGCCTGGAGTAGAACTACACGGATGGAGGGCACAGATACG. Its protein product is CAWSRTTRMEGTDT. The whole CDR3 is CAWSRTTRMEGTDTQYF.

This clone was detected only a few times. Read sequence stops 3 residues before the CDR3 end, and the germline J gene provides the missing end. V and J are TRBV5-6 and TRBJ2-7; unclear D gene. This CDR3 has 12 residues. V lost 2 bases, J lost 6 bases, and 9 bases lay in between. Germline CDR1 and CDR2: SGHDT and YYEEEE. The sequenced part of the CDR3 DNA is TGTGCCAGCAGCTTATCCCGGTCCGAG. It codes for CASSLSRSE. The whole CDR3 reads CASSLSRSEQYF.

At least ten counts were recorded for this clone. The CDR3 region is CASSVDGTTETQYF. The DNA read from the CDR3 is TGTGCCAGCAGCGTAGATGGGACTACTGAGACC. The rearrangement uses TRBV9 and TRBJ2-5, with 7 bases lining up with TRBD2. The observed sequence ends 3 residues before the CDR3 terminus, with the missing tail filled in from the germline J gene. V shed 0 bases, J shed 5 bases, and the junction held 4 bases outside the gene matches. The length of the CDR3 is 14 residues. Looked up from germline, CDR1 is SGDLS and CDR2 is YYNGEE.

CDR3 loop: CASSFTGSSSEAFF. The sequenced part of the CDR3 DNA is TGTGCCAGTAGTTTCACAGGGTCTTCGTCCGAA. V and J are TRBV19 and TRBJ1-1; TRBD1 might be the D (6 bases). The CDR3 end lies 3 residues beyond the end of the read and is filled in from the germline J gene. The CDR3 contains 14 residues. Germline V CDR1 and CDR2: LNHDA, SQIVND (reference sequence). Full variable domain (missing parts from reference TRBV19 and TRBJ1-1): DGGITQSPKYLFRKEGQNVTLSCEQNLNHDAMYWYRQDPGQGLRLIYYSQIVNDFQKGDIAEGYSVSREKKESFPLTVTSAQKNPTAFYLCASSFTGSSSEAFFGQGTRLTVV.

The sample holds many counts of this clone. Sequencing ends 3 residues short of the CDR3 end; the germline J gene provides the rest. V gene TRBV15 combines with J gene TRBJ2-5, with D tentatively TRBD2 (7 bases). CDR1 is LNHNV and CDR2 is YYDKDF in the germline V gene (reference sequence). This CDR3 is built from 16 residues. V was clipped by 5 bases and J by 5 bases, with 21 bases between them. The part of the CDR3 DNA that was read is TGTGCCACCAGCGGGGGGGCAGGGAAAGTTTGGGAGACC. This gives the protein CATSGGAGKVWET. The CDR3 reads in full as CATSGGAGKVWETQYF.

CDR3 DNA (partial): TGTGCCAGTAGTATAGATATACAAACAGGGGGCAGTGGC. Amino acid sequence: CASSIDIQTGGSG. The full CDR3 sequence reads CASSIDIQTGGSGYTF. V is TRBV19 and J is TRBJ1-2; TRBD1 matches 9 bases. Sequencing ends 3 residues short of the CDR3 end; the germline J gene provides the rest. The CDR3 extends over 16 amino acids. Germline CDR1 reads LNHDA; CDR2 reads SQIVND (reference sequence). Trimming cost V 0 bases and J 7 bases; bases outside gene matches: 9.

Concerning this clone: The read falls 3 residues short of the CDR3 end, and the missing part is taken from the germline J gene. The rearrangement uses TRBV19 and TRBJ1-2; the D is unclear. The CDR3 covers 13 residues. Trimming left V 5 bases short and J 4 bases short, with 11 bases between. The germline V gene encodes CDR1 LNHDA and CDR2 SQIVND (reference sequence). The CDR3 spells CASSGETPYGYTF. The CDR3 DNA, read in part, is TGTGCCAGTAGTGGCGAGACACCCTATGGC.

Many counts were recorded for this clone. The CDR3 end falls 3 residues outside the read, so it is completed with the germline J gene. The rearrangement uses TRBV7-3 and TRBJ2-1; TRBD1 matches at 9 bases. This CDR3 is built from 16 residues. The V gene end was trimmed by 2 bases and the J gene end by 7 bases; junction bases not matched to a gene: 9. The germline V gene has CDR1 SGHTA and CDR2 FQGTGA. The CDR3 is CASSLGGTGMGNEQFF. The CDR3 bases that were read are TGTGCCAGCAGCTTAGGGGGGACAGGGATGGGAAATGAG.

Notes on this clone: The DNA ends 3 residues before the CDR3 does, and the rest of the CDR3 is filled in from the germline J gene. This rearrangement joins TRBV7-6 to TRBJ2-5; 8 nucleotides align to TRBD1. Losses at the gene ends were 7 bases for V and 5 bases for J; bases not matched to a gene: 12. The CDR3 contains 15 residues. Germline CDR1 and CDR2: SGHVS and FNYEAQ. The covered CDR3 bases are TGTGCCAGCACCAACGACAGGGGATTGGGGGAGACC. It translates to CASTNDRGLGET. The entire CDR3 sequence reads CASTNDRGLGETQYF.

With regard to this clone: Coverage ceases 3 residues before the CDR3 finishes, and the germline J gene fills in the end. The chain links TRBV7-9 to TRBJ2-7; D possibly corresponds to TRBD2 (6 bases). Looked up from germline, CDR1 is SEHNR and CDR2 is FQNEAQ (reference sequence). The CDR3 has 13 amino acids. V shed 1 base and J shed 6 bases, with 10 bases lying between them. CDR3 sequence reads: CASSLGHGGEQYF. Partial CDR3 DNA: TGTGCCAGCAGCTTAGGACACGGGGGCGAG.

On this clone itself: With the read ending 3 residues before the CDR3 end, the germline J gene is used to fill in that end. This chain links TRBV2 with TRBJ1-5; maybe TRBD1 (5 bases). Germline CDR1 reads SNHLY; CDR2 reads FYNNEI. This CDR3 has 18 residues. V lost 0 bases to trimming and J lost 5 bases, with 20 bases between them. The CDR3 sequence is CASSEAVRRGIVDQPQHF. Incomplete CDR3 DNA: TGTGCCAGCAGTGAAGCGGTACGAAGGGGCATTGTCGATCAGCCC.

For this clone: Read data end 3 residues before the CDR3 end; the end is taken from the germline J gene. This chain uses TRBV18 with TRBJ2-3; a weak D match, TRBD1 (6 bases). Deletions cut 0 bases from V and 3 bases from J, with 16 bases between. This CDR3 has 17 amino acids. Per the germline V gene, CDR1 is KGHSH and CDR2 is LQKENI. Incomplete CDR3 DNA: TGTGCCAGCTCACCACCTCATACAGGGTTAAGGACAGATACG. This encodes CASSPPHTGLRTDT. The complete CDR3 reads CASSPPHTGLRTDTQYF. The full variable domain, its missing parts supplied by reference TRBV18 and TRBJ2-3, is NAGVMQNPRHLVRRRGQEARLRCSPMKGHSHVYWYRQLPEEGLKFMVYLQKENIIDESGMPKERFSAEFPKEGPSILRIQQVVRGDSAAYFCASSPPHTGLRTDTQYFGPGTRLTVL.

About this clone: The observed sequence ends 3 residues before the CDR3 terminus, with the missing tail filled in from the germline J gene. V gene TRBV5-1 combines with J gene TRBJ2-7; 7 bases map to TRBD1. CDR3 length equals 15 residues. Trimming removed 4 bases from V and 3 bases from J; junction bases left unmatched: 10. The germline V gene has CDR1 SGHRS and CDR2 YFSETQ. CDR3 loop: CASSGDSRFIYEQYF. Partial CDR3 DNA: TGCGCCAGCAGCGGGGACAGTCGGTTTATCTACGAG.

This clone was found many times. Coverage ceases 3 residues before the CDR3 finishes, and the germline J gene fills in the end. This chain joins TRBV12-3 or TRBV12-4 and TRBJ2-3; D unresolved. V lost 4 bases and J 4 bases, leaving 6 bases between the germline ends. The CDR3 extends over 12 amino acids. Here the CDR3 reads CASSSASDTQYF. The covered CDR3 bases are TGTGCCAGCAGTTCCGCGTCAGATACG.

A word on this clone: The read finishes 3 residues shy of the CDR3 end, and the germline J gene is used to complete it. The chain links TRBV7-9 to TRBJ1-1; 7 nucleotides match TRBD1. Trimming took 1 base from V and 7 from J; bases not matched to a gene: 6. The CDR3 consists of 14 residues. CDR1 and CDR2 (germline): SEHNR, FQNEAQ (reference sequence). The sequenced CDR3 bases are TGTGCCAGCAGCTTAGAACCCCGGGACAGTGAA. Translated: CASSLEPRDSE. The entire CDR3 sequence reads CASSLEPRDSEAFF.

The table lists this clone with a few counts. The read is 3 residues too short to cover the CDR3 end, so that end is filled in from the germline J gene. The chain combines TRBV6-2 or TRBV6-3 with TRBJ2-3; 7 nucleotides line up with TRBD2. The V gene's germline CDR1 is MNHEY and CDR2 SVGEGT. The V segment lost 2 bases and the J segment 5 bases; nucleotides outside the gene matches: 7. There are 15 residues in the CDR3. CDR3 region: CASSYVGLAGDTQYF. CDR3 bases read: TGTGCCAGCAGTTACGTTGGTTTAGCGGGAGATACG.

Regarding this clone: The CDR3 goes on 3 residues after the read ends, and that part is filled in from the germline J gene. The genes are TRBV2 and TRBJ1-2, with 7 bases that match TRBD1. This CDR3 spans 15 amino acids. The V gene end was trimmed by 6 bases and the J gene end by 4 bases; junction bases not matched to a gene: 11. Germline V gene sequence: CDR1 SNHLY, CDR2 FYNNEI. The CDR3 protein is CASSELGQLSYGYTF. The DNA read from the CDR3 is TGTGCCAGCAGCGAACTGGGACAGCTATCCTATGGC.

Concerning this clone: The CDR3 end falls 3 residues outside the read, so it is completed with the germline J gene. The rearrangement joins TRBV18 to TRBJ1-1; D gene uncertain. Germline values: CDR1 KGHSH, CDR2 LQKENI. This CDR3 is 15 amino acids long. Trimming cost V 4 bases and J 3 bases, with 15 bases left between them. The CDR3 DNA, read in part, is TGTGCCAGCTCACAGTCACCCTTTCCGGACACTGAA. Residues: CASSQSPFPDTE. The entire CDR3 protein reads CASSQSPFPDTEAFF. The whole variable domain, filled in from reference TRBV18 and TRBJ1-1, reads NAGVMQNPRHLVRRRGQEARLRCSPMKGHSHVYWYRQLPEEGLKFMVYLQKENIIDESGMPKERFSAEFPKEGPSILRIQQVVRGDSAAYFCASSQSPFPDTEAFFGQGTRLTVV.

Remarks on this clone: The observed sequence ends 3 residues before the CDR3 terminus, with the missing tail filled in from the germline J gene. The chain couples TRBV6-2 or TRBV6-3 to TRBJ1-1; tentatively, D is TRBD1 (6 bases). The CDR3 length is 15 residues. CDR1 is MNHEY, CDR2 SVGEGT, per germline. The V end was cut by 7 bases, the J end by 0 bases, with 15 bases between. CDR3 DNA, as far as it was read: TGTGCCAGCAATACAGGGTCTTTCATGAACACTGAA. As protein: CASNTGSFMNTE. The CDR3 reads in full as CASNTGSFMNTEAFF.